These T cell receptor beta chains were read from a single sample in a study of Ad26.COV2.S vaccination and SARS-CoV-2 variants. Using immunoSEQ multiplex PCR, the repertoire was profiled, and TCRdb retains in-frame clones only, with some absent. In the table there are around 320,000 clones, 86% of which are singletons. This material consisted of peripheral blood, taken in a trial of Ad26.COV2.S vaccine versus placebo. These receptors all come from a person aged 18-65 years who received the Ad26.COV2.S COVID-19 vaccine or a placebo. The CDR3 runs from the conserved cysteine through the conserved F or W. D genes are given only for firm matches. A clone size is listed for some rows: how often the clone was seen (once, few, many), or a class if it is expanded.

v_gene	abundance	j_gene	d_gene	CDR3nt	CDR3aa
TRBV4-3	.	TRBJ2-3	.	TGCGCCAGCAGCCAAGGACAGTCCAGCACAGATACGCAGTATTTT	CASSQGQSSTDTQYF
TRBV27	.	TRBJ2-7	.	TGTGCCAGCAGTTTCCCAGGCAACGAGCAGTACTTC	CASSFPGNEQYF
TRBV9	.	TRBJ1-1	.	TGTGCCAGCAGCGTAGGCAGTAGCATGAACACTGAAGCTTTCTTT	CASSVGSSMNTEAFF
TRBV29-1	once	TRBJ2-1	TRBD1	TGCAGCGTGGGACAGGGAGAGCAGTTCTTC	CSVGQGEQFF
TRBV18	.	TRBJ2-1	TRBD2	TGTGCCAGCTCACATTATGTTACTAGCGGGTCCACAAGCGATGAGCAGTTCTTC	CASSHYVTSGSTSDEQFF
TRBV19	.	TRBJ2-3	TRBD2	TGTGCCAGTAGTATGAGCCCGAGCGGGGGGGCCTTAGATACGCAGTATTTT	CASSMSPSGGALDTQYF
TRBV12-5	.	TRBJ2-3	TRBD2	TGTGCTAGTGGTCCGCAGCGGGGGGGCTCAGATACGCAGTATTTT	CASGPQRGGSDTQYF
TRBV5-5	.	TRBJ2-7	.	TGTGCCAGGAGTACTCCTGGTGACGAGGCCTACGAGCAGTACTTC	CARSTPGDEAYEQYF
TRBV7-2	.	TRBJ2-5	TRBD1	TGTGCCAGCGGCTTAGGACAGGGGGCCGGAGAGACCCAGTACTTC	CASGLGQGAGETQYF
TRBV19	.	TRBJ2-5	.	TGTGCCAGTAGCCCCGGGCGGCGGGACCAAGAGACCCAGTACTTC	CASSPGRRDQETQYF
TRBV16	.	TRBJ1-1	.	TGTGCCAGCAGCCAGTTCGGGGCGGGTGACACTGAAGCTTTCTTT	CASSQFGAGDTEAFF
TRBV2	.	TRBJ1-1	.	TGTGCCAGCAGTCTACCAGGGTTCTACACTGAAGCTTTCTTT	CASSLPGFYTEAFF
TRBV7-2	.	TRBJ2-1	TRBD2	TGTGCCAGCAGCCATAGCGGGGGTACGCCGGTCGCGTTCTTC	CASSHSGGTPVAFF
TRBV11-2	once	TRBJ1-1	TRBD1	TGTGCCAGCAGTGACAGGGCGGGTGGGAACACTGAAGCTTTCTTT	CASSDRAGGNTEAFF
TRBV3-1/TRBV3-2	.	TRBJ1-4	.	TGTGCCAGCAGCCAAGATGATTGGAGGGTCAGTGAAAAACTGTTTTTT	CASSQDDWRVSEKLFF
TRBV5-4	.	TRBJ1-1	.	TGTGCCAGCAGTTCTGACCGGGTTATCAACACTGAAGCTTTCTTT	CASSSDRVINTEAFF
TRBV2	.	TRBJ2-2	.	TGTGCCAGCAGTGAAGGTCTCAGCGGGCGGTACACCGGGGAGCTGTTTTTT	CASSEGLSGRYTGELFF
TRBV12-3/TRBV12-4	few	TRBJ2-7	.	TGTGCCAGCAGATTACACGAATACGAGCAGTACTTC	CASRLHEYEQYF
TRBV7-2	.	TRBJ1-2	.	TGTGCCAGCAACTTAATAGGTGGCTATGGCTACACCTTC	CASNLIGGYGYTF
TRBV7-2	once	TRBJ1-3	.	TGTGCCAGCAGCTTAGCGTATATAAACACCATATATTTT	CASSLAYINTIYF
TRBV27	.	TRBJ1-1	TRBD1	TGTGCCAGCAGTTTGGGACAGGGGATAGACACTGAAGCTTTCTTT	CASSLGQGIDTEAFF
TRBV6-5	.	TRBJ2-2	.	TGTGCCAGCAAAGGGGGGAGCGGCGTGGCCGGGGAGCTGTTTTTT	CASKGGSGVAGELFF
TRBV6-5	.	TRBJ2-3	.	TGTGCCAGCGGGCCGGGCGCGGGTACGCAGTATTTT	CASGPGAGTQYF
TRBV5-4	.	TRBJ1-2	.	TGTGCCAGCAGCCCTGCGGGGGCAGGGGAGGATGGCTACACCTTC	CASSPAGAGEDGYTF
TRBV6-2/TRBV6-3	.	TRBJ2-7	.	TGTGCCAGCAGTTATACGGGAGAGCAGTACTTC	CASSYTGEQYF
TRBV7-2	.	TRBJ1-2	TRBD1	TGTGCCAGCAGCTTGAACGGACAGGGGGCGCTTCAAGGGGGCTACACCTTC	CASSLNGQGALQGGYTF
TRBV7-2	.	TRBJ2-3	.	TGTGCCAGCAGCTTACTCGCGGTCCGGGATACGCAGTATTTT	CASSLLAVRDTQYF
TRBV6-2/TRBV6-3	.	TRBJ2-5	.	TGTGCCAGCAGTTACAGGAGCAGGGAAGAGACCCAGTACTTC	CASSYRSREETQYF
TRBV15	.	TRBJ2-1	.	TGTGCCACCAGCAGAGATCGAAACAATGAGCAGTTCTTC	CATSRDRNNEQFF
TRBV5-1	few	TRBJ2-1	.	TGCGCCAGCAGCTTGATGGGTTCCTACAATGAGCAGTTCTTC	CASSLMGSYNEQFF
TRBV27	.	TRBJ1-2	TRBD1	TGTGCCAGCAGTGCTTTCCTAAGGGACAGCGGTAACTATGGCTACACCTTC	CASSAFLRDSGNYGYTF
TRBV4-2	.	TRBJ2-7	TRBD1	TGTGCCAGCAGCCGAAGGGGACAGGGTGTCCACGAGCAGTACTTC	CASSRRGQGVHEQYF
TRBV10-3	.	TRBJ2-7	.	TGTGCCATCAGGGGGGCAGAATTAGGTGGCGAGCAGTACTTC	CAIRGAELGGEQYF
TRBV5-1	.	TRBJ2-2	.	TGCGCCAGCAGCCCTGGACAGATAAACACCGGGGAGCTGTTTTTT	CASSPGQINTGELFF
TRBV5-8	.	TRBJ2-5	.	TGTGCCAGCAGCTTTAATATTGGAGCGAAAGAGACCCAGTACTTC	CASSFNIGAKETQYF
TRBV5-1	.	TRBJ1-2	.	TGCGCCAGCAGCCCAGACAACTATGGCTACACCTTC	CASSPDNYGYTF
TRBV5-1	.	TRBJ2-7	TRBD1	TGCGCCAGCAGCCCACCGGGACAGGCTTACGAGCAGTACTTC	CASSPPGQAYEQYF
TRBV6-2/TRBV6-3	.	TRBJ1-1	.	TGTGCCAGCAGTCGTCCAGGAGAAGCTTTCTTT	CASSRPGEAFF
TRBV28	.	TRBJ1-2	.	TGTGCCAGCAGTTTATCCCTGGGGGGCTACACCTTC	CASSLSLGGYTF
TRBV5-8	.	TRBJ2-3	TRBD2	TGTGCCAGCAGCTCCGGGACTAGCGGGACAGATACGCAGTATTTT	CASSSGTSGTDTQYF
TRBV9	.	TRBJ2-7	TRBD1	TGTGCCAGCAGCGTTAGACAGGGGGCGGGGAGGGACGAGCAGTACTTC	CASSVRQGAGRDEQYF
TRBV29-1	.	TRBJ2-3	TRBD2	TGCAGCGTTGCAGCGACTAGCGGGGCCGAGGATACGCAGTATTTT	CSVAATSGAEDTQYF
TRBV11-2	.	TRBJ2-1	.	TGTGCCAGCAGCTCCCTTTATGAGCAGTTCTTC	CASSSLYEQFF
TRBV27	.	TRBJ1-4	.	TGTGCCAGCAGTTTAACAGGGCCCGAAAAACTGTTTTTT	CASSLTGPEKLFF
TRBV5-1	.	TRBJ1-1	.	TGCGCCAGCAGTGGCGGGACACCCTACACTGAAGCTTTCTTT	CASSGGTPYTEAFF
TRBV13	.	TRBJ1-2	.	TGTGCCAGCAGCTTAGGACAGGAGGTACGATATGGCTACACCTTC	CASSLGQEVRYGYTF
TRBV15	.	TRBJ2-5	.	TGTGCCACCAGCAGATCCGGGGAAAAAGCTGGGGCCCAGTACTTC	CATSRSGEKAGAQYF
TRBV30	.	TRBJ1-6	.	TGTGCCTGGAGTAGTTCCGAAAATAATTCACCCCTCCACTTT	CAWSSSENNSPLHF
TRBV19	few	TRBJ1-5	TRBD1	TGTGCCAGTAGTACAACAGGGGCTAGCAATCAGCCCCAGCATTTT	CASSTTGASNQPQHF
TRBV25-1	.	TRBJ2-5	.	TGTGCCAGCAAAGGGGAGACCCAGTACTTC	CASKGETQYF
TRBV30	.	TRBJ1-1	.	TGTGCCTGGAGTCACCGGACGGACACTGAAGCTTTCTTT	CAWSHRTDTEAFF